This T cell receptor beta chain was sequenced for a study of T cell changes during pregnancy in multiple sclerosis. Using immunoSEQ multiplex PCR, the repertoire was profiled, and TCRdb retains in-frame clones only, with some absent. The sample has about 75,000 clones; around 92% are singletons. J gave up 8 bases and V 6 bases, and 6 bases lay outside the gene matches. Germline assignment: CDR1 MNHEY and CDR2 SVGAGI. The CDR3 covers 15 residues. The receptor comes from a female donor in good health, enrolled as a control in a pregnancy study. This rearrangement joins TRBV6-5 to TRBJ1-6; TRBD1 aligns across 11 bases. The input for sequencing was peripheral blood, taken in the first trimester of pregnancy. In DNA, the CDR3 is TGTGCCAGCAGCCGGACAGGGGGCACGCATTCACCCCTCCACTTT. Residues: CASSRTGGTHSPLHF.